Presented here are 15 T cell receptor beta chains from one specimen sequenced in a study of OX40 agonist ivuxolimab in advanced cancers. The method was immunoSEQ multiplex PCR; TCRdb's version includes in-frame clones alone and lacks a portion of them. The sample consists of around 48,000 clones, approximately 84% of them appearing once. The material was CD4+ or CD8+ T cells sorted from blood, obtained in a trial of the OX40 agonist ivuxolimab. The source of these receptors is an adult with an advanced solid tumor such as melanoma, head and neck, liver or kidney cancer.

The chain couples TRBV9 to TRBJ2-1, with D hard to call. Trimming left V 0 bases short and J 4 bases short, with 11 bases between. CDR3 length equals 15 residues. Germline V CDR1 and CDR2: SGDLS, YYNGEE. The CDR3 here is CASSVEGSAYNEQFF. CDR3 bases: TGTGCCAGCAGCGTAGAAGGGTCTGCTTACAATGAGCAGTTCTTC.

This sequence joins TRBV11-2 and TRBJ2-5; D remains unclear. This CDR3 is 13 amino acids long. The germline gives CDR1 SGHAT, CDR2 FQNNGV. V lost 7 bases and J 0 bases, leaving 9 bases between the germline ends. CDR3 in amino acids: CASKGRHQETQYF. DNA for the CDR3: TGTGCCAGCAAAGGCCGGCACCAAGAGACCCAGTACTTC.

This sequence joins TRBV27 and TRBJ2-1; TRBD2 aligns across 11 bases. The germline gives CDR1 MNHEY, CDR2 SMNVEV (reference sequence). Germline trimming cut 5 bases from V and 4 bases from J; bases unmatched to any gene: 7. The CDR3 is made up of 16 amino acids. CDR3 region: CASSLQTSGIYNEQFF. The CDR3 DNA is TGTGCCAGCAGTCTCCAGACTAGCGGGATTTACAATGAGCAGTTCTTC.

V usage is TRBV5-4 and J usage is TRBJ2-5; possibly TRBD1 for D (5 bases). CDR1 is SGHNT and CDR2 is YYREEE in the germline V gene (reference sequence). The CDR3 has 15 amino acids. Trimming stripped 4 bases from V and 1 base from J, with 14 bases between. In DNA form, the CDR3 reads TGTGCCAGCAGCGATAAGGACACCTTCCAAGAGACCCAGTACTTC. Its translation is CASSDKDTFQETQYF.

The CDR3 DNA sequence: TGTGCCAGCAGCAAGGACCGCCCAGGTACTGAAGCTTTCTTT. Translation: CASSKDRPGTEAFF. This chain links TRBV28 with TRBJ1-1; D is ambiguous. CDR3 length: 14 residues. Trimming cost V 6 bases and J 5 bases, with 16 bases left between them. Per the germline V gene, CDR1 is MDHEN and CDR2 is SYDVKM. Full variable domain (remainder filled in from reference TRBV28 and TRBJ1-1): DVKVTQSSRYLVKRTGEKVFLECVQDMDHENMFWYRQDPGLGLRLIYFSYDVKMKEKGDIPEGYSVSREKKERFSLILESASTNQTSMYLCASSKDRPGTEAFFGQGTRLTVV.

This rearrangement joins TRBV13 to TRBJ2-1, with D maybe TRBD2 (5 bases). V lost 0 bases and J lost 7, with 10 bases in between. The CDR3 has 14 amino acids. Germline CDR1 PRHDT, CDR2 FYEKMQ (reference sequence). The CDR3 protein is CASSLGGRGNEQFF. As DNA, the CDR3 is TGTGCCAGCAGCTTAGGGGGTCGAGGGAATGAGCAGTTCTTC.

V is TRBV9 and J is TRBJ2-1, with D hard to call. With 0 bases removed from V and 6 bases from J, the gap between germline ends came to 10 bases. The CDR3 sequence is 14 residues long. The V gene's germline CDR1 is SGDLS and CDR2 YYNGEE. CDR3 amino acids: CASSVATTANEQFF. The DNA of the CDR3 is TGTGCCAGCAGCGTAGCTACGACGGCCAATGAGCAGTTCTTC.

The CDR3 DNA reads TGTGCCAGTAGTCGGGGGGCCGCTGGGGCCAACGTCCTGACTTTC. Translated: CASSRGAAGANVLTF. This chain connects TRBV19 to TRBJ2-6, with a weak D call TRBD2 (7 bases). Germline V gives CDR1 LNHDA, CDR2 SQIVND (reference sequence). The CDR3 sequence is 15 residues long. The germline V and J ends were trimmed by 5 bases and 2 bases, with 10 bases remaining between them.

The sample holds a few counts of this clone. V gene TRBV10-3 combines with J gene TRBJ2-3; 8 nucleotides line up with TRBD2. Germline values: CDR1 ENHRY, CDR2 SYGVKD. CDR3 length: 13 residues. Trimming at V came to 10 bases and at J to 2 bases, leaving 5 bases not matched to a gene. The CDR3 coding sequence is TGTGCCAGCAAGCGGGAGCCCACAGATACGCAGTATTTT. Protein sequence: CASKREPTDTQYF.

This chain joins TRBV19 and TRBJ1-1, with TRBD1 identical over 8 bases. The CDR3 covers 15 residues. J lost 0 bases, V lost 7 bases, and 7 bases had no gene match. In germline, CDR1 is LNHDA, CDR2 SQIVND (reference sequence). CDR3 residues: CASTPGGIMNTEAFF. CDR3 DNA: TGTGCCAGTACCCCAGGGGGCATCATGAACACTGAAGCTTTCTTT.

J is TRBJ2-3 and V is TRBV14; 8 nucleotides match TRBD2. V shed 2 bases, J shed 1 base, and the junction held 5 bases outside the gene matches. CDR1 is SGHDN and CDR2 is FVKESK in the germline V gene. The CDR3 runs to 16 residues. The DNA for the CDR3 is TGTGCCAGCAGCCAAAGAGCGGGGGTCGGCACAGATACGCAGTATTTT. Translation gives CASSQRAGVGTDTQYF. Full variable domain (rest looked up from reference TRBV14 and TRBJ2-3): EAGVTQFPSHSVIEKGQTVTLRCDPISGHDNLYWYRRVMGKEIKFLLHFVKESKQDESGMPNNRFLAERTGGTYSTLKVQPAELEDSGVYFCASSQRAGVGTDTQYFGPGTRLTVL.

This chain uses TRBV5-1 with TRBJ2-7; TRBD2 might be the D (7 bases). CDR1 and CDR2 from the germline V gene are SGHRS and YFSETQ. With 4 bases removed from V and 7 bases from J, the gap between germline ends came to 18 bases. This CDR3 comprises 14 residues. The CDR3 DNA sequence: TGCGCCAGCAGCCTGCTTGCGGGGGCAGGGGAGCAGTACTTC. This sequence encodes CASSLLAGAGEQYF.

The chain is built from TRBV7-9 and TRBJ2-7; 11 nucleotides match TRBD1. Trimming took 7 bases from V and 6 from J; bases not matched to a gene: 8. Germline V gives CDR1 SEHNR, CDR2 FQNEAQ (reference sequence). The CDR3 is made up of 14 amino acids. CDR3 amino acids: CASTTWDRGSEQYF. The CDR3 bases are TGTGCCAGCACCACCTGGGACAGGGGGAGCGAGCAGTACTTC.

This clone was seen only once. The chain has TRBV11-2 and TRBJ2-3; 9 nucleotides match TRBD2. Losses at the gene ends were 2 bases for V and 7 bases for J; bases not matched to a gene: 4. Germline lookup yields CDR1 SGHAT and CDR2 FQNNGV. The CDR3 has 14 amino acids. The CDR3 is CASSLTGTSNTQYF. Written as DNA, the CDR3 is TGTGCCAGCAGCTTAACCGGGACTAGCAATACGCAGTATTTT.

This clone was recorded a few times. The CDR3 DNA follows: TGTGCCAGCAGTTACCCGGGACAGCAATCTGGCTATGGCTACACCTTC. Translated: CASSYPGQQSGYGYTF. The V and J genes are TRBV6-6 and TRBJ1-2; 7 nucleotides line up with TRBD1. The CDR3 totals 16 residues. Germline V lookup: CDR1 MNHNY, CDR2 SVGAGI (reference sequence). The J segment lost 4 bases and the V segment lost 2 bases, leaving 10 bases of the junction unmatched.